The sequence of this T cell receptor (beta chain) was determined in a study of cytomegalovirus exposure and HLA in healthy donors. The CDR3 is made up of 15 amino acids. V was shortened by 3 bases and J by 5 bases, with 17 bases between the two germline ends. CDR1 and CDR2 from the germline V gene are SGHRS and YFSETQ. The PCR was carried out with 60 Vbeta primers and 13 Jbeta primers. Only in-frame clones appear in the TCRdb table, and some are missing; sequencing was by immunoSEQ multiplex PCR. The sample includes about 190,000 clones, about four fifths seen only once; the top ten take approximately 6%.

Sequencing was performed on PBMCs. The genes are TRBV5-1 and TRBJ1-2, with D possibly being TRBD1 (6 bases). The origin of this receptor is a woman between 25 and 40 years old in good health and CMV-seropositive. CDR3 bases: TGCGCCAGCAGCTCTACAGGGTCTGTTGGATATGGCTACACCTTC. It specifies CASSSTGSVGYGYTF. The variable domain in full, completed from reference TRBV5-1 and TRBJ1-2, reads KAGVTQTPRYLIKTRGQQVTLSCSPISGHRSVSWYQQTPGQGLQFLFEYFSETQRNKGNFPGRFSGRQFSNSRSEMNVSTLELGDSALYLCASSSTGSVGYGYTFGSGTRLTVV.